This T cell receptor (beta chain) emerged from a study of blood T cell repertoires in COVID-19. Study at large: Samples representing acute and convalescent COVID-19 were sourced from the United States, Italy and Spain. From T cells, B-cell-depleted T cells, or PBMCs came the material, which was cDNA or gDNA.

Generated by immunoSEQ multiplex PCR, the TCRdb table keeps only in-frame clones and is missing some. This sample has 20,000 to 30,000 clones, with 85% to 95% found just once. The sequencing input was peripheral blood. The sequence was collected from a human donor in a cohort sampled during active COVID-19.

The CDR3: CASSSVGLGLSCEQYF. The CDR3 DNA reads TGTGCCAGCAGCTCCGTTGGGTTGGGGCTCTCGTGTGAGCAGTACTTC. This sequence joins TRBV5-4 and TRBJ2-7; tentative D call: TRBD1 (5 bases). Per the germline V gene, CDR1 is SGHNT and CDR2 is YYREEE (reference sequence). Trimming stripped 3 bases from V and 7 bases from J, with 23 bases between. The CDR3 length is 16 residues.